These T cell receptor beta chains were read from a single sample in a study of OX40 agonist ivuxolimab in advanced cancers. Assay: immunoSEQ multiplex PCR; the TCRdb copy retains only in-frame clones and omits some. This sample yields over 95,000 clones, of which around nine tenths are seen a single time; approximately 0.32% belongs to the top ten. Sequencing used CD4+ or CD8+ T cells sorted from blood, obtained in a trial of the OX40 agonist ivuxolimab. The receptors derive from an adult with an advanced solid tumor such as melanoma, head and neck, liver or kidney cancer. CDR3s include the opening cysteine and the closing phenylalanine or tryptophan. A D gene is named only where the DNA matches it firmly. Size is stated for part of the rows, as once, few or many counts, or as a class when the clone is expanded.

TRBJ2-7 | once | TRBV19 | NA | CASSIRTATSLYEQYF | TGTGCCAGTAGTATAAGGACAGCAACCAGTCTCTACGAGCAGTACTTC
TRBJ1-4 | NA | TRBV4-1 | NA | CASSQGIRNEKLFF | TGCGCCAGCAGCCAGGGCATCAGGAATGAAAAACTGTTTTTT
TRBJ2-7 | NA | TRBV10-3 | NA | CAISVPGASTYEQYF | TGTGCCATCAGTGTACCAGGGGCGTCGACCTACGAGCAGTACTTC
TRBJ2-7 | NA | TRBV11-2 | NA | CASSSPGGGRTGEQYF | TGTGCCAGCAGCTCCCCCGGGGGCGGGAGAACCGGGGAGCAGTACTTC
TRBJ2-4 | NA | TRBV12-5 | NA | CASGFRDIQYF | TGTGCTAGTGGTTTCCGGGACATTCAGTACTTC
TRBJ2-7 | NA | TRBV20-1 | NA | CSAPGQYEQYF | TGCAGTGCTCCAGGTCAATACGAGCAGTACTTC
TRBJ2-1 | once | TRBV4-2 | TRBD2 | CASSQEGTSGVNEQFF | TGTGCCAGCAGCCAAGAAGGGACTAGCGGGGTGAATGAGCAGTTCTTC
TRBJ2-7 | NA | TRBV7-2 | NA | CASSLAPARAGSHEQYF | TGTGCCAGCAGCTTAGCCCCCGCTCGGGCAGGGTCCCACGAGCAGTACTTC
TRBJ2-5 | once | TRBV6-5 | NA | CASSYQGSETQYF | TGTGCCAGCAGTTACCAGGGGAGCGAGACCCAGTACTTC
TRBJ2-1 | NA | TRBV9 | TRBD2 | CASSVDSGGYNEQFF | TGTGCCAGCAGCGTAGATAGCGGGGGCTACAATGAGCAGTTCTTC
TRBJ2-1 | NA | TRBV7-2 | TRBD1 | CASSQDRAISNEQFF | TGTGCCAGCAGCCAGGACAGGGCCATATCCAATGAGCAGTTCTTC
TRBJ2-1 | NA | TRBV7-3 | TRBD2 | CASSLAGGLKFF | TGTGCCAGCAGCTTAGCGGGAGGCTTGAAGTTCTTC
TRBJ1-3 | few | TRBV2 | TRBD1 | CASSLQQGEGNTIYF | TGTGCCAGCAGCCTCCAACAGGGGGAGGGAAACACCATATATTTT
TRBJ2-7 | NA | TRBV25-1 | TRBD2 | CASSEASGRRSYEQYF | TGTGCCAGCAGTGAGGCTAGCGGGAGAAGGAGCTACGAGCAGTACTTC
TRBJ2-3 | NA | TRBV4-2 | NA | CASSQDLVTQYF | TGTGCCAGCAGCCAAGATTTGGTTACGCAGTATTTT
TRBJ1-2 | NA | TRBV6-6 | NA | CASSSRRGDGYTF | TGTGCCAGCAGTTCCCGTCGGGGTGATGGCTACACCTTC
TRBJ2-3 | NA | TRBV2 | NA | CASSERGSDTQYF | TGTGCCAGCAGTGAACGGGGGTCAGATACGCAGTATTTT
TRBJ2-5 | NA | TRBV27 | NA | CASSLVAAGKQYF | TGTGCCAGCAGTTTAGTCGCCGCCGGGAAGCAGTACTTC
TRBJ2-4 | NA | TRBV28 | NA | CASTGVPLAKNIQYF | TGTGCCAGCACCGGTGTTCCTCTAGCCAAAAACATTCAGTACTTC
TRBJ1-2 | NA | TRBV28 | NA | CASRIGGANYGYTF | TGTGCCAGCAGGATCGGGGGGGCCAACTATGGCTACACCTTC
TRBJ1-6 | NA | TRBV2 | NA | CASSEWQSPLHF | TGTGCCAGCAGTGAGTGGCAATCACCCCTCCACTTT
TRBJ2-7 | NA | TRBV7-9 | TRBD2 | CASSIAGVHEQYF | TGTGCCAGCAGCATAGCGGGGGTCCACGAGCAGTACTTC
TRBJ2-5 | once | TRBV5-1 | NA | CASSLGGQETQYF | TGCGCCAGCAGCTTAGGTGGCCAAGAGACCCAGTACTTC
TRBJ2-7 | NA | TRBV2 | NA | CATLDPGTTYKAYEQYF | TGTGCCACCTTGGATCCGGGGACCACCTATAAGGCCTACGAGCAGTACTTC
TRBJ2-2 | NA | TRBV5-4 | NA | CASSLELRRDTGELFF | TGTGCCAGCAGCTTGGAGTTGAGGAGGGACACCGGGGAGCTGTTTTTT
TRBJ1-3 | NA | TRBV9 | NA | CASSYGGTIYF | TGTGCCAGCAGCTATGGGGGCACCATATATTTT
TRBJ1-5 | NA | TRBV28 | TRBD1 | CASGRGFNQPQHF | TGTGCCAGCGGCAGGGGGTTCAATCAGCCCCAGCATTTT
TRBJ2-7 | NA | TRBV7-2 | NA | CASSLVPLYEQYF | TGTGCCAGCAGCTTAGTCCCCCTGTACGAGCAGTACTTC
TRBJ1-5 | NA | TRBV6-1 | NA | CASSETPISNQPQHF | TGTGCCAGCAGTGAGACACCCATTAGCAATCAGCCCCAGCATTTT
TRBJ2-7 | NA | TRBV5-1 | TRBD1 | CASSPGTVLYEQYF | TGCGCCAGCAGCCCTGGGACAGTGTTATACGAGCAGTACTTC
TRBJ2-1 | NA | TRBV18 | TRBD2 | CASSTRTSGIVNEQFF | TGTGCCAGCTCAACTAGGACTAGCGGGATTGTGAATGAGCAGTTCTTC